Listed below are T cell receptor beta chains from one sample, sequenced in a study of radiotherapy plus CTLA-4 blockade in lung cancer. The table came from immunoSEQ multiplex PCR; TCRdb's copy has only in-frame clones and leaves some out. The table shows tens of thousands of clones, with roughly four fifths occurring only once. The source material was peripheral blood, sampled from a patient treated with radiotherapy plus ipilimumab. Source of these receptors: a human donor with non-small cell lung cancer who had stable disease on radiotherapy plus ipilimumab. Each CDR3 is given with its conserved first and last residue. Each record gives: J gene, CDR3 length, D gene, V gene, clone size, CDR3 protein. D genes are given only for firm matches. Clone size is stated in some rows and not others, as once, few, many or a class when expanded.

J gene: TRBJ2-1; CDR3 length: 15; D gene: TRBD2; V gene: TRBV2; clone size: .; CDR3 protein: CASSGNLAGRGEQFF
J gene: TRBJ1-1; CDR3 length: 14; D gene: .; V gene: TRBV18; clone size: .; CDR3 protein: CASSRLQENTEAFF
J gene: TRBJ1-5; CDR3 length: 17; D gene: TRBD1; V gene: TRBV12-5; clone size: .; CDR3 protein: CASGRHLSGQGGQPQHF
J gene: TRBJ1-4; CDR3 length: 14; D gene: .; V gene: TRBV28; clone size: .; CDR3 protein: CASSLSGSNEKLFF
J gene: TRBJ1-1; CDR3 length: 13; D gene: .; V gene: TRBV19; clone size: .; CDR3 protein: CASSSQLNTEAFF
J gene: TRBJ1-1; CDR3 length: 14; D gene: .; V gene: TRBV6-5; clone size: .; CDR3 protein: CASSLYMSLGEAFF
J gene: TRBJ1-5; CDR3 length: 13; D gene: .; V gene: TRBV5-8; clone size: .; CDR3 protein: CASRGAYNQPQHF
J gene: TRBJ1-2; CDR3 length: 15; D gene: .; V gene: TRBV27; clone size: .; CDR3 protein: CASSLSGHWSLGYTF
J gene: TRBJ1-2; CDR3 length: 14; D gene: .; V gene: TRBV7-2; clone size: .; CDR3 protein: CASSLRTANYGYTF
J gene: TRBJ1-5; CDR3 length: 17; D gene: .; V gene: TRBV28; clone size: .; CDR3 protein: CASSPVTGSIGNQPQHF
J gene: TRBJ2-4; CDR3 length: 15; D gene: TRBD1; V gene: TRBV19; clone size: .; CDR3 protein: CASSMDRAAKNIQYF
J gene: TRBJ1-1; CDR3 length: 12; D gene: .; V gene: TRBV6-5; clone size: .; CDR3 protein: CASRSLATEAFF
J gene: TRBJ1-2; CDR3 length: 14; D gene: TRBD1; V gene: TRBV6-5; clone size: .; CDR3 protein: CASAPGQQNYGYTF
J gene: TRBJ1-4; CDR3 length: 14; D gene: .; V gene: TRBV9; clone size: .; CDR3 protein: CASSVGGLNEKLFF
J gene: TRBJ1-1; CDR3 length: 14; D gene: .; V gene: TRBV18; clone size: .; CDR3 protein: CASSPESVRTEAFF
J gene: TRBJ1-1; CDR3 length: 13; D gene: .; V gene: TRBV2; clone size: few; CDR3 protein: CASSGEGGTEAFF
J gene: TRBJ1-4; CDR3 length: 16; D gene: .; V gene: TRBV11-2; clone size: .; CDR3 protein: CASSSPDSTTNEKLFF
J gene: TRBJ2-2; CDR3 length: 15; D gene: .; V gene: TRBV28; clone size: .; CDR3 protein: CASKVWTSNTGELFF
J gene: TRBJ1-1; CDR3 length: 16; D gene: TRBD1; V gene: TRBV19; clone size: .; CDR3 protein: CASSGQNRGGNTEAFF
J gene: TRBJ2-4; CDR3 length: 14; D gene: .; V gene: TRBV6-5; clone size: .; CDR3 protein: CASRADYRQNIQYF
J gene: TRBJ2-7; CDR3 length: 11; D gene: .; V gene: TRBV28; clone size: .; CDR3 protein: CASSLNHEQYF
J gene: TRBJ1-2; CDR3 length: 15; D gene: .; V gene: TRBV19; clone size: .; CDR3 protein: CASSGPGVLNYGYTF
J gene: TRBJ2-1; CDR3 length: 14; D gene: TRBD2; V gene: TRBV19; clone size: .; CDR3 protein: CASSKSGEIGEQFF
J gene: TRBJ1-5; CDR3 length: 15; D gene: .; V gene: TRBV6-5; clone size: .; CDR3 protein: CASSWTADSNQPQHF
J gene: TRBJ1-1; CDR3 length: 14; D gene: TRBD1; V gene: TRBV11-2; clone size: .; CDR3 protein: CASSSDRVATEAFF
J gene: TRBJ2-1; CDR3 length: 12; D gene: TRBD1; V gene: TRBV19; clone size: .; CDR3 protein: CASTTGDHEQFF
J gene: TRBJ2-1; CDR3 length: 11; D gene: .; V gene: TRBV10-3; clone size: medium-sized; CDR3 protein: CAISVGNEQFF
J gene: TRBJ1-6; CDR3 length: 19; D gene: .; V gene: TRBV7-2; clone size: .; CDR3 protein: CASSLPPWADYSYNSPLHF
J gene: TRBJ2-2; CDR3 length: 15; D gene: TRBD1; V gene: TRBV6-4; clone size: few; CDR3 protein: CASIEDREDTGELFF
J gene: TRBJ1-2; CDR3 length: 15; D gene: .; V gene: TRBV18; clone size: .; CDR3 protein: CASSPADGPNYGYTF
J gene: TRBJ1-1; CDR3 length: 14; D gene: .; V gene: TRBV27; clone size: .; CDR3 protein: CASSFLQGSTEAFF
J gene: TRBJ1-1; CDR3 length: 14; D gene: TRBD1; V gene: TRBV10-3; clone size: .; CDR3 protein: CAISESTGVIEAFF
J gene: TRBJ1-6; CDR3 length: 16; D gene: .; V gene: TRBV5-1; clone size: .; CDR3 protein: CASSLEGSVTSSPLHF
J gene: TRBJ2-5; CDR3 length: 12; D gene: .; V gene: TRBV18; clone size: .; CDR3 protein: CASSPYQETQYF
J gene: TRBJ2-7; CDR3 length: 11; D gene: TRBD1; V gene: TRBV6-1; clone size: once; CDR3 protein: CAILSGTGPYF
J gene: TRBJ2-5; CDR3 length: 14; D gene: .; V gene: TRBV14; clone size: .; CDR3 protein: CASSRRDFQETQYF
J gene: TRBJ2-7; CDR3 length: 14; D gene: .; V gene: TRBV5-1; clone size: .; CDR3 protein: CASSLEPASYEQYF
J gene: TRBJ1-1; CDR3 length: 12; D gene: TRBD1; V gene: TRBV7-8; clone size: .; CDR3 protein: CASSSTGIEAFF
J gene: TRBJ1-6; CDR3 length: 15; D gene: .; V gene: TRBV5-4; clone size: once; CDR3 protein: CASSQVAHGNSPLHF
J gene: TRBJ1-1; CDR3 length: 12; D gene: .; V gene: TRBV27; clone size: .; CDR3 protein: CASSLSGGETFF
J gene: TRBJ2-1; CDR3 length: 12; D gene: .; V gene: TRBV10-1; clone size: .; CDR3 protein: CASTQGDGEQFF
J gene: TRBJ2-1; CDR3 length: 13; D gene: .; V gene: TRBV7-8; clone size: .; CDR3 protein: CASSLGKYNEQFF
J gene: TRBJ1-1; CDR3 length: 15; D gene: .; V gene: TRBV5-5; clone size: .; CDR3 protein: CASSRNVWIYTEAFF
J gene: TRBJ1-2; CDR3 length: 13; D gene: .; V gene: TRBV6-6; clone size: .; CDR3 protein: CASSYSHSGGYTF
J gene: TRBJ1-2; CDR3 length: 13; D gene: .; V gene: TRBV28; clone size: once; CDR3 protein: CASSNGQFTGYTF
J gene: TRBJ1-3; CDR3 length: 15; D gene: TRBD1; V gene: TRBV5-6; clone size: .; CDR3 protein: CASSPRTGTGNTIYF
J gene: TRBJ1-1; CDR3 length: 13; D gene: TRBD1; V gene: TRBV11-3; clone size: .; CDR3 protein: CASSYTGDTEAFF
J gene: TRBJ2-3; CDR3 length: 17; D gene: TRBD1; V gene: TRBV5-6; clone size: .; CDR3 protein: CASSLIGTGGPMGTQYF